These 19 T cell receptor beta chains share one sample of origin, sequenced in a study of T cells after yellow fever vaccination. TCRdb re-called the 5' RACE reads with MiXCR, one entry per CDR3 protein. Of 450,000 to 600,000 distinct CDR3 sequences listed, about 15% are singletons. The sample in question was PBMCs, obtained 4 to 5 days after the first yellow fever vaccination. The receptors stem from a man aged 18 to 29 who received the YFV17D yellow fever vaccine.

This clonotype was detected a few times. The rearrangement uses TRBV5-1 and TRBJ2-3; 12 nucleotides line up with TRBD2. There are 16 residues in the CDR3. CDR1 and CDR2 from the germline V gene are SGHRS and YFSETQ. Trimming removed 0 bases from V and 2 bases from J; junction bases left unmatched: 1. The CDR3 is CASSLGTSGDTDTQYF. For the CDR3, the DNA is TGCGCCAGCAGCTTGGGGACTAGCGGGGACACAGATACGCAGTATTTT.

V is TRBV7-9 and J is TRBJ1-1; D remains ambiguous. The CDR3 extends over 12 amino acids. Germline V CDR1 and CDR2: SEHNR, FQNEAQ (reference sequence). V lost 5 bases to trimming and J lost 1 base, with 5 bases between them. The CDR3 is CASSTENTEAFF. The CDR3 DNA reads TGTGCCAGCAGCACTGAGAACACTGAAGCTTTCTTT.

This rearrangement joins TRBV20-1 to TRBJ1-4, with 8 bases lining up with TRBD1. This CDR3 is built from 12 residues. The trim removed 3 bases at V and 11 bases at J, leaving 5 bases unmatched. Germline lookup yields CDR1 DFQATT and CDR2 SNEGSKA (reference sequence). For the CDR3, the DNA is TGCAGTGCTAGGACAGGGGTGGAGAAACTGTTTTTT. Translated, it gives CSARTGVEKLFF.

This clonotype was detected only a few times. V is TRBV2 and J is TRBJ2-1; D not certain. CDR3 length equals 15 residues. Trimming shortened V by 7 bases and J by 0 bases, and 13 bases separated the two germline ends. The germline gives CDR1 SNHLY, CDR2 FYNNEI. The CDR3 sequence is CASIASRNSYNEQFF. DNA of the CDR3: TGTGCCAGCATAGCTTCAAGGAACTCCTACAATGAGCAGTTCTTC.

The chain links TRBV10-3 to TRBJ2-3; possibly TRBD2 for D (5 bases). Deletions cut 4 bases from V and 1 base from J, with 12 bases between. Looked up from germline, CDR1 is ENHRY and CDR2 is SYGVKD. CDR3 length equals 15 residues. The CDR3 here is CAISVLLGGTDTQYF. CDR3 nucleotide sequence: TGTGCCATCAGTGTCCTCCTCGGGGGCACAGATACGCAGTATTTT.

The chain has TRBV29-1 and TRBJ1-1, with unresolved D. The CDR3 is 13 amino acids. The germline CDR1 and CDR2 sequences are SQVTM and ANQGSEA. V gave up 4 bases and J gave up 1 base, with 10 bases separating them. The CDR3 reads CSVGVWGNTEAFF. CDR3 nucleotides: TGCAGCGTTGGGGTTTGGGGGAACACTGAAGCTTTCTTT.

This clonotype was observed a handful of times. The rearrangement uses TRBV7-8 and TRBJ1-5; a possible D gene is TRBD1 (6 bases). Trimming pared 1 base from V and 6 bases from J, leaving 13 bases between. The CDR3 consists of 15 residues. Germline V CDR1 and CDR2: SGHVS, FQNEAQ. CDR3 in amino acids: CASSLVGGGAQPQHF. The CDR3 DNA is TGTGCCAGCAGCTTAGTTGGAGGGGGGGCTCAGCCCCAGCATTTT.

The chain carries TRBV5-1 and TRBJ1-1; D call uncertain. Deletions cut 0 bases from V and 4 bases from J, with 13 bases between. Germline V gives CDR1 SGHRS, CDR2 YFSETQ. This CDR3 is 15 amino acids long. CDR3 loop: CASSLVLGRSTEAFF. The CDR3 DNA follows: TGCGCCAGCAGCTTGGTACTGGGGAGGAGCACTGAAGCTTTCTTT.

This clonotype was counted many times. The V gene is TRBV20-1, the J gene TRBJ2-3, with D uncertain. Trimming shortened V by 3 bases and J by 5 bases, and 6 bases separated the two germline ends. The germline V gene encodes CDR1 DFQATT and CDR2 SNEGSKA (reference sequence). The CDR3 contains 11 residues. CDR3 loop: CSASGGDTQYF. The CDR3 DNA sequence: TGCAGTGCTAGCGGTGGAGATACGCAGTATTTT.

CDR3 protein: CASSVGQIGTDTQYF. The DNA for the CDR3 is TGTGCCAGCAGCGTGGGACAAATCGGCACAGATACGCAGTATTTT. J is TRBJ2-3 and V is TRBV9; tentative D call: TRBD1 (6 bases). Trimming pared 2 bases from V and 1 base from J, leaving 11 bases between. This CDR3 region has 15 residues. CDR1 and CDR2 (germline): SGDLS, YYNGEE.

This clonotype has more than one count but fewer than ten. This chain links TRBV5-5 with TRBJ2-5; 7 nucleotides match TRBD1. Germline values: CDR1 SGHKS, CDR2 YYEKEE (reference sequence). This CDR3 spans 15 amino acids. V lost 4 bases and J lost 5; bases outside the gene matches: 11. DNA for the CDR3: TGTGCCAGCAGCCTCCGAAGGACAGGCGACGAGACCCAGTACTTC. Translated, it gives CASSLRRTGDETQYF. The whole variable domain, filled in from reference TRBV5-5 and TRBJ2-5, reads DAGVTQSPTHLIKTRGQQVTLRCSPISGHKSVSWYQQVLGQGPQFIFQYYEKEERGRGNFPDRFSARQFPNYSSELNVNALLLGDSALYLCASSLRRTGDETQYFGPGTRLLVL.

This clonotype was seen more than once but under ten times. The CDR3 DNA sequence: TGTGCCAGCAGTGAAGGACGAGTTAATGAAAAACTGTTTTTT. Protein: CASSEGRVNEKLFF. V usage is TRBV2 and J usage is TRBJ1-4; D is undetermined. Trimming shortened V by 1 base and J by 4 bases, and 7 bases separated the two germline ends. The CDR3 contains 14 residues. From germline, CDR1 is SNHLY and CDR2 FYNNEI.

The J gene is TRBJ2-3, the V gene TRBV29-1; D may be TRBD2 (6 bases). The CDR3 runs to 13 residues. V shed 6 bases and J shed 2 bases, with 12 bases lying between them. Germline V gives CDR1 SQVTM, CDR2 ANQGSEA. In nucleotides, the CDR3 is TGCAGCGTGGGGGGTAGGGTCACAGATACGCAGTATTTT. It encodes CSVGGRVTDTQYF.

The table lists this clonotype with a few counts. The chain uses TRBV4-3 and TRBJ2-1; D remains unclear. V lost 0 bases, J lost 10 bases, and 13 bases lay in between. CDR3 length: 14 amino acids. The germline V gene encodes CDR1 LGHNA and CDR2 YSLEER. The CDR3 spells CASSQDGWTLEQFF. In nucleotides, the CDR3 is TGCGCCAGCAGCCAAGATGGCTGGACCCTCGAGCAGTTCTTC.

The chain joins TRBV6-2 or TRBV6-3 to TRBJ2-1; D is uncertain. The V gene's germline CDR1 is MNHEY and CDR2 SVGEGT. V was cut by 1 base and J by 0 bases, with 10 bases left in between. CDR3 length: 16 residues. CDR3 coding DNA: TGTGCCAGCAGTTACTACCCCAGACGCTCCTACAATGAGCAGTTCTTC. Protein: CASSYYPRRSYNEQFF.

This chain uses TRBV5-1 with TRBJ2-2; TRBD1 agrees at 7 bases. Germline V gives CDR1 SGHRS, CDR2 YFSETQ. The CDR3 sequence is 15 residues long. The trim removed 3 bases at V and 6 bases at J, leaving 8 bases unmatched. CDR3 nucleotide sequence: TGCGCCAGCAGCTCCGCCACAGGGGTAGCCGGGGAGCTGTTTTTT. Amino acids: CASSSATGVAGELFF.

This clonotype was found a few times. CDR3 residues: CASSFGRDRGLGKNIQYF. For the CDR3, the DNA is TGTGCCAGCAGCTTTGGCCGGGACAGGGGGCTAGGCAAAAACATTCAGTACTTC. The chain carries TRBV5-6 and TRBJ2-4, with 12 bases lining up with TRBD1. Unmatched junction bases numbered 9, after V lost 2 bases and J lost 3 bases. The CDR3 totals 18 residues. CDR1 and CDR2 (germline): SGHDT, YYEEEE. Full variable domain (remainder filled in from reference TRBV5-6 and TRBJ2-4): DAGVTQSPTHLIKTRGQQVTLRCSPKSGHDTVSWYQQALGQGPQFIFQYYEEEERQRGNFPDRFSGHQFPNYSSELNVNALLLGDSALYLCASSFGRDRGLGKNIQYFGAGTRLSVL.

The DNA of the CDR3 is TGTGCCAGCAGCCAAGAAGCGGCTAGGGAGTCCTACAATGAGCAGTTCTTC. This translates into CASSQEAARESYNEQFF. V and J are TRBV3-1 and TRBJ2-1; weak D call: TRBD2 (5 bases). V lost 0 bases to trimming and J lost 1 base, with 13 bases between them. The length of the CDR3 is 17 residues. Germline CDR1 and CDR2: LGHDT and YNNKEL (reference sequence).

The chain combines TRBV6-5 with TRBJ1-2, with D unresolved. From germline, CDR1 is MNHEY and CDR2 SVGAGI. This CDR3 is built from 14 residues. V was trimmed by 4 bases and J by 4 bases, leaving 13 bases between them. The DNA of the CDR3 is TGTGCCAGCAGTTTTTTTCCCCGGATCTATGGCTACACCTTC. Amino acids: CASSFFPRIYGYTF.